This T cell receptor (beta chain) came from a study of T cell repertoires in cytomegalovirus infection. Background on the study: Both a matching HLA type and CMV infection were indicated by public TCR beta signatures. Study results and limitations: Based on cumulative public TCR beta family frequency, carriers of CMV plus the relevant HLA were identified. The ex vivo response was dominated by HLA-C-restricted CMV-specific TCR beta clonotypes.

The V gene's germline CDR1 is LNHNV and CDR2 YYDKDF (reference sequence). Trimming left V 0 bases short and J 5 bases short, with 13 bases between. The CDR3 runs 15 residues. On this clonotype: Its antigen remains unknown.

MiXCR was run by TCRdb on the reads, yielding one entry per CDR3 protein. The data show 150,000 to 200,000 distinct CDR3 sequences, roughly 27% seen once. The chain uses TRBV15 and TRBJ1-1, with unresolved D. Sequencing was done on a sample of PBMCs. The TCR originated in a human donor in good health (CMV status not recorded). Some clones in this sample may be carry-over from other donors' samples. The CDR3 spells CATSRDLGRGTEAFF. The DNA for the CDR3 is TGTGCCACCAGCAGAGATCTCGGCAGAGGGACTGAAGCTTTCTTT.